Below are 31 T cell receptor beta chains sequenced from a single sample in a study of blood T cell repertoires in COVID-19. This table comes from immunoSEQ multiplex PCR, and its TCRdb copy is limited to in-frame clones, with some not included. There are about 55,000 clones in the sample; approximately 88% occur only once, and around 3.4% lies in the top ten. Sample: peripheral blood. The receptors originated from a middle-aged man with COVID-19, enrolled during active disease.

This clone was found a few times. The chain couples TRBV19 to TRBJ2-7, with 7 positions matching TRBD1. Germline values: CDR1 LNHDA, CDR2 SQIVND (reference sequence). The V segment lost 7 bases and the J segment 3 bases; nucleotides outside the gene matches: 12. The CDR3 sequence is 15 residues long. CDR3 bases: TGTGCCAGTACCCTACCAGGGGGACCTCTCTACGAGCAGTACTTC. This gives the protein CASTLPGGPLYEQYF.

V is TRBV28 and J is TRBJ1-2, with 9 bases lining up with TRBD1. CDR1 is MDHEN and CDR2 is SYDVKM in the germline V gene. V gave up 5 bases and J gave up 3 bases; unmatched junction bases: 7. The length of the CDR3 is 15 residues. The CDR3 DNA reads TGTGCCAGCAGTCCCCCGACAGGGGGAGACTATGGCTACACCTTC. Its protein is CASSPPTGGDYGYTF.

The rearrangement links TRBV25-1 to TRBJ1-2; TRBD1 is a possible D gene (5 bases). Trimming removed 3 bases from V and 7 bases from J, with 15 bases in between. The germline V gene has CDR1 MGHDK and CDR2 SYGVNS. This CDR3 contains 14 residues. CDR3 loop: CASSDHLTGIGYTF. In DNA, the CDR3 is TGTGCCAGCAGTGATCATCTCACAGGAATTGGCTACACCTTC.

The CDR3 protein is CASSEVRGGDIQYF. The CDR3 DNA sequence: TGTGCCAGCAGTGAAGTTCGGGGGGGCGACATTCAGTACTTC. V gene TRBV6-1 combines with J gene TRBJ2-4, with 8 bases aligning to TRBD2. Germline CDR1 MNHNS, CDR2 SASEGT. Unmatched junction bases numbered 4, after V lost 1 base and J lost 8 bases. The length of the CDR3 is 14 residues.

CDR3 sequence reads: CASSQDPLAYDEQFF. In nucleotides, the CDR3 is TGCGCCAGCAGCCAAGATCCACTAGCTTATGATGAGCAGTTCTTC. The chain recombines TRBV4-1 with TRBJ2-1, with D maybe TRBD2 (6 bases). This CDR3 comprises 15 residues. V was trimmed by 0 bases and J by 8 bases, leaving 14 bases between them. Germline CDR1 reads MGHRA; CDR2 reads YSYEKL.

V and J are TRBV19 and TRBJ2-2; a possible D gene is TRBD1 (5 bases). This CDR3 contains 16 residues. From germline, CDR1 is LNHDA and CDR2 SQIVND (reference sequence). Trimming took off 0 bases at V and 5 bases at J, with 13 bases between the two ends. As DNA, the CDR3 is TGTGCCAGTAGTATAGATCAAGGGGCTCTGACCGGGGAGCTGTTTTTT. Amino acid sequence: CASSIDQGALTGELFF.

The rearrangement uses TRBV20-1 and TRBJ2-1; D is unresolved. Trimming left V 6 bases short and J 9 bases short, with 12 bases between. Germline values: CDR1 DFQATT, CDR2 SNEGSKA (reference sequence). There are 11 residues in the CDR3. CDR3 nucleotide sequence: TGCAGTGCAACCCTTGGCAGTGAGCAGTTCTTC. This codes for CSATLGSEQFF.

V and J are TRBV24-1 and TRBJ2-5, with D possibly being TRBD1 (6 bases). V lost 6 bases to trimming and J lost 2 bases, with 9 bases between them. The CDR3 spans 13 residues. Per the germline V gene, CDR1 is KGHDR and CDR2 is SFDVKD. The CDR3 region has the DNA TGTGCCACCAGTCTGACAGGACAAGAGACCCAGTACTTC. Translating it yields CATSLTGQETQYF.

V is TRBV27 and J is TRBJ1-2, with TRBD1 matching 7 bases. V lost 5 bases and J lost 8; bases outside the gene matches: 11. Germline loops: CDR1 MNHEY, CDR2 SMNVEV (reference sequence). There are 14 residues in the CDR3. In DNA form, the CDR3 reads TGTGCCAGCAGTCCCTCGGGACAGCCGACGGGCTACACCTTC. This sequence encodes CASSPSGQPTGYTF.

CDR3 in amino acids: CASSLQLRETQYF. The CDR3 coding sequence is TGCGCCAGCAGCTTACAGCTAAGGGAGACCCAGTACTTC. The chain uses TRBV5-1 and TRBJ2-5; D is ambiguous. The CDR3 sequence is 13 residues long. Trimming pared 2 bases from V and 5 bases from J, leaving 10 bases between. Germline lookup yields CDR1 SGHRS and CDR2 YFSETQ.

V and J are TRBV5-1 and TRBJ2-2, with a possible D match to TRBD1 (6 bases). The length of the CDR3 is 15 residues. In germline, CDR1 is SGHRS, CDR2 YFSETQ. The V gene lost 2 bases and the J gene lost 6 bases, with 14 bases spanning the gap. The CDR3 reads CASSLAQGFPGELFF. As DNA, the CDR3 is TGCGCCAGCAGCTTAGCACAGGGTTTCCCCGGGGAGCTGTTTTTT.

V is TRBV9 and J is TRBJ2-5, with TRBD2 matching 8 bases. CDR3 length: 15 residues. Germline values: CDR1 SGDLS, CDR2 YYNGEE. V lost 4 bases to trimming and J lost 3 bases; unmatched junction nucleotides: 8. CDR3 nucleotides: TGTGCCAGCAGCCCCCGGGGGGGGGAGGAAGAGACCCAGTACTTC. Amino acids: CASSPRGGEEETQYF. The full variable domain, in which reference TRBV9 and TRBJ2-5 provide the parts outside the CDR3, is DSGVTQTPKHLITATGQRVTLRCSPRSGDLSVYWYQQSLDQGLQFLIQYYNGEERAKGNILERFSAQQFPDLHSELNLSSLELGDSALYFCASSPRGGEEETQYFGPGTRLLVL.

This sequence joins TRBV28 and TRBJ2-7; a possible D gene is TRBD1 (5 bases). This CDR3 spans 15 amino acids. In germline, CDR1 is MDHEN, CDR2 SYDVKM. V gave up 2 bases and J gave up 2 bases, with 13 bases separating them. The CDR3 region has the DNA TGTGCCAGCAGTTTACGTGCAGGGCCTACCTACGAGCAGTACTTC. Translating it yields CASSLRAGPTYEQYF.

This chain links TRBV24-1 with TRBJ2-1; 13 positions match TRBD2. The CDR3 totals 20 residues. V trimming: 6 bases; J trimming: 0 bases; junction bases outside the gene matches: 13. The germline CDR1 and CDR2 sequences are KGHDR and SFDVKD. CDR3 sequence reads: CATSFFPGLAGNFSYNEQFF. DNA for the CDR3: TGTGCCACCAGTTTTTTCCCGGGACTAGCGGGGAACTTCTCCTACAATGAGCAGTTCTTC.

The chain combines TRBV30 with TRBJ1-6; no clear D gene. Looked up from germline, CDR1 is GTSNPN and CDR2 is SVGIG (reference sequence). V was trimmed by 1 base and J by 7 bases, leaving 8 bases between them. CDR3 length: 13 residues. In nucleotides, the CDR3 is TGTGCCTGGAGTGCCTTTCAGAATTCACCCCTCCACTTT. This gives the protein CAWSAFQNSPLHF.

V usage is TRBV12-3 or TRBV12-4 and J usage is TRBJ2-5; D is perhaps TRBD1 (6 bases). V was cut by 9 bases and J by 4 bases, with 15 bases left in between. The CDR3 consists of 13 residues. The CDR3 coding sequence is TGTGCCAGTACCCCCCAGGGGCTAGAGACCCAGTACTTC. This gives the protein CASTPQGLETQYF.

The table lists this clone with a few counts. The J gene is TRBJ1-4, the V gene TRBV9; a weak D match, TRBD1 (6 bases). Per germline, CDR1 SGDLS and CDR2 YYNGEE. V shed 4 bases and J shed 8 bases, with 27 bases lying between them. The CDR3 is made up of 18 amino acids. The CDR3 DNA follows: TGTGCCAGCAGCCCTAGCCCTAGACCGGGACAAGTCGGGGAAAAACTGTTTTTT. This encodes CASSPSPRPGQVGEKLFF.

CDR3 amino acids: CASSEYRPSTDTQYF. The DNA for the CDR3 is TGTGCCAGCAGTGAGTACAGACCTAGCACAGATACGCAGTATTTT. This chain connects TRBV6-1 to TRBJ2-3, with D hard to call. Germline CDR1 reads MNHNS; CDR2 reads SASEGT. V gave up 3 bases and J gave up 0 bases, with 10 bases separating them. There are 15 residues in the CDR3.

The chain has TRBV6-1 and TRBJ2-3; D might be TRBD2 (5 bases). Per the germline V gene, CDR1 is MNHNS and CDR2 is SASEGT. This CDR3 region has 14 residues. Trimming took 2 bases from V and 2 from J, leaving 8 bases between them. CDR3 in amino acids: CASSERGYTDTQYF. The CDR3 DNA is TGTGCCAGCAGTGAACGGGGATACACAGATACGCAGTATTTT.

The chain joins TRBV4-2 to TRBJ1-2, with 8 bases that match TRBD1. J gave up 10 bases and V 1 base, and 11 bases lay outside the gene matches. Germline V lookup: CDR1 LGHNA, CDR2 YNFKEQ. The CDR3 sequence is 15 residues long. The CDR3 DNA sequence: TGTGCCAGCAGCCAAGGTCCCGGGACAGGAGCAGACTACACCTTC. This codes for CASSQGPGTGADYTF.

The chain has TRBV5-1 and TRBJ2-7; D is possibly TRBD2 (5 bases). V was trimmed by 0 bases and J by 5 bases, leaving 15 bases between them. CDR3 size: 15 residues. Germline V gene sequence: CDR1 SGHRS, CDR2 YFSETQ. CDR3 protein: CASSLVSGVSNEQYF. In nucleotides, the CDR3 is TGCGCCAGCAGCTTGGTATCCGGGGTTTCCAACGAGCAGTACTTC.

CDR3 sequence reads: CASRSSGRAFYEQYF. The CDR3 DNA reads as TGTGCCAGCAGGTCTAGCGGGAGGGCCTTTTACGAGCAGTACTTC. The chain has TRBV28 and TRBJ2-7, with 12 bases identical to TRBD2. Germline V gene lookup returns CDR1 MDHEN and CDR2 SYDVKM. The CDR3 has 15 amino acids. The trim removed 6 bases at V and 4 bases at J, leaving 7 bases unmatched.

The chain has TRBV20-1 and TRBJ2-7, with D maybe TRBD1 (6 bases). CDR3 length: 10 residues. CDR1 and CDR2 (germline): DFQATT, SNEGSKA (reference sequence). Trimming took off 5 bases at V and 5 bases at J, with 7 bases between the two ends. The CDR3: CSARTDEQYF. DNA for the CDR3: TGCAGTGCTCGGACAGACGAGCAGTACTTC.

The chain joins TRBV21-1 to TRBJ2-7; the table's D gene call, TRBD2, was not cross checked with the DNA. TRBV21-1 is listed as a pseudogene. The CDR3 has 18 amino acids. The CDR3 loop reads CASSRAGWRTPYSYEQYF. The CDR3 DNA reads TGTGCCAGCAGCAGAGCAGGGTGGCGGACTCCGTATTCCTACGAGCAGTACTTC.

V is TRBV27 and J is TRBJ1-2; unclear D gene. CDR3 length equals 14 residues. Germline CDR1 is MNHEY and CDR2 is SMNVEV (reference sequence). Trimming pared 0 bases from V and 8 bases from J, leaving 13 bases between. In DNA, the CDR3 is TGTGCCAGCAGTTTATCGGAGGGTTATAGGGGCTACACCTTC. Translation gives CASSLSEGYRGYTF.

This clone came up a few times. The CDR3, as DNA: TGTGCCAGTTCGGGGAGAGAGACCCAGTACTTC. This sequence encodes CASSGRETQYF. The rearrangement links TRBV19 to TRBJ2-5; perhaps TRBD2 as D (5 bases). The CDR3 has 11 amino acids. The germline V gene encodes CDR1 LNHDA and CDR2 SQIVND (reference sequence). With 8 bases removed from V and 4 bases from J, the gap between germline ends came to 8 bases.

This chain joins TRBV2 and TRBJ2-3; TRBD2 agrees at 11 bases. The CDR3 totals 15 residues. Germline V gives CDR1 SNHLY, CDR2 FYNNEI. The trim removed 7 bases at V and 1 base at J, leaving 4 bases unmatched. The CDR3 coding sequence is TGTGCCAGCACCGAACTAGCGGGGGGCACAGATACGCAGTATTTT. As protein: CASTELAGGTDTQYF.

CDR3: CASSPQGMGYGYTF. The CDR3 nucleotides read TGTGCCAGCAGCCCCCAGGGAATGGGCTATGGCTACACCTTC. This chain uses TRBV7-2 with TRBJ1-2; D might be TRBD1 (5 bases). This CDR3 region has 14 residues. CDR1 and CDR2 (germline): SGHTA, FQGNSA. V shed 5 bases and J shed 4 bases, with 14 bases lying between them. The whole variable domain, filled in from reference TRBV7-2 and TRBJ1-2, reads GAGVSQSPSNKVTEKGKDVELRCDPISGHTALYWYRQSLGQGLEFLIYFQGNSAPDKSGLPSDRFSAERTGGSVSTLTIQRTQQEDSAVYLCASSPQGMGYGYTFGSGTRLTVV.

This clone came up once. The chain recombines TRBV2 with TRBJ2-4; TRBD1 agrees at 9 bases. The length of the CDR3 is 17 residues. V lost 6 bases, J lost 3 bases, and 12 bases stayed unmatched. CDR1 is SNHLY and CDR2 is FYNNEI in the germline V gene. CDR3 residues: CASSAGTGNLGKNIQYF. CDR3 bases: TGTGCCAGCAGCGCCGGGACAGGGAATCTGGGCAAAAACATTCAGTACTTC.

This clone is a singleton in its sample. This chain links TRBV24-1 with TRBJ2-2; D unclear. The V gene lost 5 bases and the J gene lost 0 bases, with 12 bases spanning the gap. Germline V gives CDR1 KGHDR, CDR2 SFDVKD. The CDR3 has 16 amino acids. The CDR3 DNA sequence: TGTGCCACCAGTGGCCTCGCAGGCTCGAACACCGGGGAGCTGTTTTTT. This codes for CATSGLAGSNTGELFF.

The chain employs TRBV11-2 and TRBJ2-5; 11 nucleotides line up with TRBD2. Trimming cost V 3 bases and J 5 bases; bases outside gene matches: 11. This CDR3 is built from 17 residues. Germline V CDR1 and CDR2: SGHAT, FQNNGV. The CDR3 coding sequence is TGTGCCAGCAGCTTTTTCCTAGCGGGGGGTCCGGGCGAGACCCAGTACTTC. Protein product: CASSFFLAGGPGETQYF.